The T cell receptor beta chain described here comes from a study of identical twins. No donor was unhealthy or non-Caucasian. V gave up 5 bases and J gave up 4 bases, with 11 bases separating them. The CDR3 sequence is 13 residues long. The V gene's germline CDR1 is SGHVS and CDR2 FNYEAQ. TCRdb analysed the 5' RACE reads with MiXCR anew, one entry per CDR3 protein. This table holds approximately 550,000 distinct CDR3 sequences, 20% to 25% found once. In the case of this clonotype: Its antigen is still unknown.

Broader study findings: Twin pairs' shared out-of-frame alpha sequences were enriched in low generation probability.

The same specimen was also included in a second study, on yellow fever vaccine responses in identical twins.

J is TRBJ1-1 and V is TRBV7-6; no firm D call. This TCR was sampled from a young woman in good health. Sequences were obtained from CD4+ T cells sorted from blood. The CDR3 reads CASSTGAGTEAFF. The DNA for the CDR3 is TGTGCCAGCAGCACGGGTGCGGGCACTGAAGCTTTCTTT.